This TCR beta chain stems from a study of cytomegalovirus exposure and HLA in healthy donors. Study summary: The same platform was used for the 90 to 150 validation repertoires as for the roughly 660 first-cohort repertoires, as reported in a later analysis.

The study's findings and limits: Under in vitro conditions, a few CMV-associated chains were confirmed as specific for CMV antigens. The classifier was said to identify cytomegalovirus status with high specificity and sensitivity. Altogether, 170 or so TCR beta chains were recorded as cytomegalovirus-associated.

About this clone itself: Antigen: not known.

CDR1 and CDR2 from the germline V gene are SGHRS and YFSETQ. This CDR3 comprises 18 residues. V dropped 0 bases and J dropped 0; count of bases not matched to a gene: 10. Repertoires were generated with immunoSEQ multiplex PCR, while TCRdb's copy carries only in-frame clones and drops some. The sample lists 95,000 to 120,000 clones, under 97% occurring once. The J gene is TRBJ2-3, the V gene TRBV5-1, with TRBD2 identical over 7 bases. Source material: PBMCs. The sequence derives from a young woman in good health and CMV-seronegative. The CDR3 bases are TGCGCCAGCAGCTTGGGGATAGCTAGCGGCCACAGCACAGATACGCAGTATTTT. Amino acid sequence: CASSLGIASGHSTDTQYF.